This TCR beta chain originates from a study of beta chain features in type 1 diabetes. Study-wide results and caveats: Researchers caution that PCR might favor shorter templates, equally among patients and controls. Among all four CD4+ subsets, Type 1 diabetes patients had TCRB CDR3s that were moderately but significantly shorter.

Worth noting for this clone: Antigen: not known.

The isolated RNA, all of it, was reverse transcribed, so expressed TCRB transcripts were what got sequenced. The method was immunoSEQ multiplex PCR; TCRdb's version includes in-frame clones alone and lacks a portion of them. This sample has about 650,000 clones, with over 10% found just once. This clonotype was obtained from a man aged 25 to 40 with type 1 diabetes. Sequenced sample: naive CD4+ T cells from blood.

The DNA of the CDR3 is TGTGCCAGCAGCCGGACAGCTACGGCCTACGAGCAGTACTTC. Protein sequence: CASSRTATAYEQYF. This chain links TRBV5-6 with TRBJ2-7; tentatively, D is TRBD1 (6 bases). V lost 4 bases, J lost 2 bases, and 13 bases lay in between. Germline lookup yields CDR1 SGHDT and CDR2 YYEEEE. This CDR3 comprises 14 residues.